One and the same sample provided the 2 T cell receptor beta chains below, sequenced in a study of shared clonotypes between healthy human individuals. Using immunoSEQ multiplex PCR, the repertoire was profiled, and TCRdb retains in-frame clones only, with some absent. The sample has about 2.4 million clones; under 95% are singletons. Sequenced sample: naive CD4+ T cells from PBMCs. Subset described: CD45RA+ positively selected. The receptors shown here come from a man between 18 and 35 years old in good health. Some clones in this sample may be carry-over from other donors' samples.

This sequence joins TRBV30 and TRBJ2-2, with 9 bases matching TRBD2. CDR1 is GTSNPN, CDR2 SVGIG, per germline (reference sequence). J was trimmed by 4 bases and V by 4 bases; bases with no gene match: 4. The CDR3 sequence is 14 residues long. CDR3 nucleotide sequence: TGTGCCTGGAATAGCGGGAGCGGCACCGGGGAGCTGTTTTTT. Protein product: CAWNSGSGTGELFF.

V gene TRBV2 combines with J gene TRBJ1-6; 8 nucleotides line up with TRBD1. V lost 6 bases and J lost 8; bases outside the gene matches: 6. This CDR3 has 14 amino acids. Germline CDR1 SNHLY, CDR2 FYNNEI. CDR3 nucleotides: TGTGCCAGCAGGGGGACAGGAGACCATTCACCCCTCCACTTT. Protein sequence: CASRGTGDHSPLHF.